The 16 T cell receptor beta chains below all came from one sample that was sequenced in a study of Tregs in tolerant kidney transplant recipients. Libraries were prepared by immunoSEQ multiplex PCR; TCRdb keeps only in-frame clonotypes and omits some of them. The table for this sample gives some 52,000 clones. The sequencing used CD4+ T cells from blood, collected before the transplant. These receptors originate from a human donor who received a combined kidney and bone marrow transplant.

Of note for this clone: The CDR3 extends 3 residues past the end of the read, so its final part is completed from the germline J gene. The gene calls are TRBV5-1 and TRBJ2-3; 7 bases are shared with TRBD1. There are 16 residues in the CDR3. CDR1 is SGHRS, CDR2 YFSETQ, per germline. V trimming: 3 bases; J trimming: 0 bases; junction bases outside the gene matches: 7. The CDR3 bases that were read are TGCGCCAGCAGCTCCGGACAGGCTACCAGCACAGATACG. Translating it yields CASSSGQATSTDT. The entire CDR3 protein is CASSSGQATSTDTQYF.

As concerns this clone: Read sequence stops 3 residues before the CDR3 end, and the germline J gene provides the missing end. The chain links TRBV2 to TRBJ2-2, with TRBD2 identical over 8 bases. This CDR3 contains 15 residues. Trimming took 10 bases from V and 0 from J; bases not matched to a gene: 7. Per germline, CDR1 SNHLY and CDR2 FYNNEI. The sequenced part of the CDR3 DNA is TGTGCCACCCAAGCGGGGGACGCGAACACCGGGGAG. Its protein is CATQAGDANTGE. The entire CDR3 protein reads CATQAGDANTGELFF.

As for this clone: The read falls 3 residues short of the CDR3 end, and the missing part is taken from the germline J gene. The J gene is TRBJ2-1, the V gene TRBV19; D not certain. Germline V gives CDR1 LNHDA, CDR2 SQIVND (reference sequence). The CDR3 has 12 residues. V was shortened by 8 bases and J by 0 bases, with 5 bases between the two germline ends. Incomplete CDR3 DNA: TGTGCCAGTTCAGGCTCCTACAATGAG. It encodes CASSGSYNE. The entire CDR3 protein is CASSGSYNEQFF.

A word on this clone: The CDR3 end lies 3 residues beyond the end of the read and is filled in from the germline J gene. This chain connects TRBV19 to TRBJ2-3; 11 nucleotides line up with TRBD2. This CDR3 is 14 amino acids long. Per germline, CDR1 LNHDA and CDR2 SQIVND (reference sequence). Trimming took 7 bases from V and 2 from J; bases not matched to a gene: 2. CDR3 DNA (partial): TGTGCCAGTAAGACTAGCGGGATCACAGATACG. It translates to CASKTSGITDT. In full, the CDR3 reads CASKTSGITDTQYF.

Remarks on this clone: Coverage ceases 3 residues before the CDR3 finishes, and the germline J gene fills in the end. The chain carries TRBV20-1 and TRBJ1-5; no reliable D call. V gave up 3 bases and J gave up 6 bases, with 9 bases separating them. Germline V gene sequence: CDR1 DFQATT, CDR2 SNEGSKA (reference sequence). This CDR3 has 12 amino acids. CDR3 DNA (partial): TGCAGTGCTAGGGAGCAGGCTCAGCCC. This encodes CSAREQAQP. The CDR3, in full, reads CSAREQAQPQHF.

CDR3 region: CASSLDRTVYNEQFF. The CDR3 DNA, read in part, is TGTGCCAGCAGCCTAGACCGTACAGTTTATAATGAG. The chain joins TRBV7-9 to TRBJ2-1; no definite D call. Read data end 3 residues before the CDR3 end; the end is taken from the germline J gene. The CDR3 loop spans 15 amino acids. V was shortened by 5 bases and J by 7 bases, with 18 bases between the two germline ends. Germline loops: CDR1 SEHNR, CDR2 FQNEAQ (reference sequence).

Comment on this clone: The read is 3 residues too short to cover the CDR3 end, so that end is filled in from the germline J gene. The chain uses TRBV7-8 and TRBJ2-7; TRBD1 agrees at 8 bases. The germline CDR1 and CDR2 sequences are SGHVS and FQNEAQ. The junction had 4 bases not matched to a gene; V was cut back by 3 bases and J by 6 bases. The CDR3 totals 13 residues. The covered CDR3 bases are TGTGCCAGCAGCTTCACCGGACAGGGCGAG. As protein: CASSFTGQGE. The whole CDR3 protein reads CASSFTGQGEQYF.

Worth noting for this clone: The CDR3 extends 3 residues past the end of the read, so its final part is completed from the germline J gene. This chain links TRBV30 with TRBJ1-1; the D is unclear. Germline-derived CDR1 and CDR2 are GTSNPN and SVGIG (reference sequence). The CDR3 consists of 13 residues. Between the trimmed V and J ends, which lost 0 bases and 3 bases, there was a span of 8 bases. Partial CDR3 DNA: TGTGCCTGGAGTGTGAGAGCCCACACTGAA. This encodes CAWSVRAHTE. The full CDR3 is CAWSVRAHTEAFF.

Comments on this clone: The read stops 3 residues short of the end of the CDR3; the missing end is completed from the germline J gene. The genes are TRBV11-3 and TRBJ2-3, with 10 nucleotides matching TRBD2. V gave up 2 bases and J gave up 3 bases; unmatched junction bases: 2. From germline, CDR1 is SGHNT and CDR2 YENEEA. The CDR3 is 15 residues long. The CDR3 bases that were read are TGTGCCAGCAGCTTACTAGCGGGGGCGACAGATACG. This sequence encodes CASSLLAGATDT. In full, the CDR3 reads CASSLLAGATDTQYF.

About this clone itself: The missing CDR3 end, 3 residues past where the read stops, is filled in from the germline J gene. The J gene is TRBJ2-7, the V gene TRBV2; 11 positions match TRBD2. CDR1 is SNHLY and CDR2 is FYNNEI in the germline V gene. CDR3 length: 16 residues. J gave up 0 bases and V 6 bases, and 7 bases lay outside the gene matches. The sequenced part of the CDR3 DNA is TGTGCCAGCAGCCTGACTAGCGGGGCCTCCTCCTACGAG. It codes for CASSLTSGASSYE. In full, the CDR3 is CASSLTSGASSYEQYF.

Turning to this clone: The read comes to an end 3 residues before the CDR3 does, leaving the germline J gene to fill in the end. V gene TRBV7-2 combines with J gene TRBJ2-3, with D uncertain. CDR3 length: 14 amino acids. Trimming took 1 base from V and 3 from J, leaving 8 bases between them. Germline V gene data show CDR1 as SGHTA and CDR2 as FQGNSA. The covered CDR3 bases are TGTGCCAGCAGCTTAGGACTGAGGACAGATACG. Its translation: CASSLGLRTDT. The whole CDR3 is CASSLGLRTDTQYF. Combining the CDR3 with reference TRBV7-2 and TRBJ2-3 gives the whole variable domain GAGVSQSPSNKVTEKGKDVELRCDPISGHTALYWYRQSLGQGLEFLIYFQGNSAPDKSGLPSDRFSAERTGGSVSTLTIQRTQQEDSAVYLCASSLGLRTDTQYFGPGTRLTVL.

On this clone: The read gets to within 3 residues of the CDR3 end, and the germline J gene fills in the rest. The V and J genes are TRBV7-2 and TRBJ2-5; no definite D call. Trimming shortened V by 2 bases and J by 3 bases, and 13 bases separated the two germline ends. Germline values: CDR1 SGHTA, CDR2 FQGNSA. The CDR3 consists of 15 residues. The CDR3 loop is CASSLTRGREETQYF. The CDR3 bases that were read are TGTGCCAGCAGCTTAACGAGAGGTCGGGAAGAGACC.

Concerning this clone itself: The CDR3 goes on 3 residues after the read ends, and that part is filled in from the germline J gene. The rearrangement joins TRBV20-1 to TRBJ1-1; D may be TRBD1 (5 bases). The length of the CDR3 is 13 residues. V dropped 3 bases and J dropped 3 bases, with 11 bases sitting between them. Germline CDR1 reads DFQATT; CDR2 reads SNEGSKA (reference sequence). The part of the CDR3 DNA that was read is TGCAGTGCTAGGAGGACACGATACACTGAA. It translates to CSARRTRYTE. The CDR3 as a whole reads CSARRTRYTEAFF.

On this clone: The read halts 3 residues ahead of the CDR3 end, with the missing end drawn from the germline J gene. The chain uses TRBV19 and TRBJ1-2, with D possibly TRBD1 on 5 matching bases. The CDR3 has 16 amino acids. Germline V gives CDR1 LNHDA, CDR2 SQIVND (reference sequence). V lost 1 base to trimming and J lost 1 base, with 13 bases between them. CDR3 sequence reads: CASSIAEGRGNYGYTF. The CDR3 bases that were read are TGTGCCAGTAGTATAGCTGAGGGGCGCGGTAACTATGGC.

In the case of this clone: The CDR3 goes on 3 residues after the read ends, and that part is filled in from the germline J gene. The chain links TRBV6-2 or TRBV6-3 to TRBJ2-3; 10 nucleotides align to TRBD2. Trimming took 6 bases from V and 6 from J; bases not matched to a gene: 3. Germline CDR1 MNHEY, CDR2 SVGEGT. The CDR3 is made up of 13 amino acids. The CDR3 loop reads CASRLAGPDTQYF. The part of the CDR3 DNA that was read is TGTGCCAGCAGACTAGCGGGACCGGATACG.

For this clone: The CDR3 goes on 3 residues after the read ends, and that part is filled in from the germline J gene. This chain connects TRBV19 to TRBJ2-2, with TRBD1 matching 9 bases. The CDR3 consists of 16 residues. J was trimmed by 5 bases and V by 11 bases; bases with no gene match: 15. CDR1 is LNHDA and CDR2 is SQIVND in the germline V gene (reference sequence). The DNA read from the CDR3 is TGTGCCTCTTTTTTGCCGGGACAGGGCAGGACCGGGGAG. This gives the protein CASFLPGQGRTGE. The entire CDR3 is CASFLPGQGRTGELFF.